The source of this TCR beta chain is a study of monozygotic twins with inflammatory bowel disease. The CDR3 extends over 16 amino acids. CDR1 and CDR2 from the germline V gene are SGHRS and YFSETQ. TCRdb derives one entry per CDR3 protein from the 5' RACE reads, leaving out DNA. There are about 210,000 distinct CDR3 sequences in the sample, with roughly 1.7% held by the top ten. Notes on the study in general: There was no way to distinguish the different T cell subtypes. Patients got different immunosuppressive treatments, which may have made their repertoires more variable. Especially with disease activity, IBD patients had fewer clonotypes in common with others than healthy twins did.

Unfractionated whole blood yielded total RNA, and T cells were not sorted. Details on this clonotype: Its antigen is still unknown.

The rearrangement uses TRBV5-1 and TRBJ2-5; TCRdb outputs TRBD2, but without DNA this stays unchecked. The source of this sequence is a human donor with ulcerative colitis or Crohn's disease, or a healthy co-twin of an affected twin (not recorded which). The sample comprised blood. The CDR3 sequence: CASSLIPGLASETQYF.